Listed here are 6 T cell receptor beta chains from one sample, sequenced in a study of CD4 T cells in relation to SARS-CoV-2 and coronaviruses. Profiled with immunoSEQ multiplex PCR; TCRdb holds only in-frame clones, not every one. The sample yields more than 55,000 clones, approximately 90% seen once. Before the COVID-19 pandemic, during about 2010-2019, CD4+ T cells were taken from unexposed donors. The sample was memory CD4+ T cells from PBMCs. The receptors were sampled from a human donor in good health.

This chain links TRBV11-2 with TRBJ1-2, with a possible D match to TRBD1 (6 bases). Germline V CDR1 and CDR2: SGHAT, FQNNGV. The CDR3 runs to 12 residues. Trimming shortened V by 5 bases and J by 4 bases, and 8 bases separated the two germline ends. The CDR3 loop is CASSEDSYGYTF. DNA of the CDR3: TGTGCCAGCAGCGAGGACAGCTATGGCTACACCTTC.

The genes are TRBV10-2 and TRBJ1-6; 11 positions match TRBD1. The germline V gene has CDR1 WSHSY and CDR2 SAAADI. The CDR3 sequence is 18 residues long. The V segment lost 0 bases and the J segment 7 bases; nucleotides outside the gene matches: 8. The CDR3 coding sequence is TGCGCCAGCAGTGAGTCGAGGAGGACAGGGGGCCGCAATTCACCCCTCCACTTT. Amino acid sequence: CASSESRRTGGRNSPLHF.

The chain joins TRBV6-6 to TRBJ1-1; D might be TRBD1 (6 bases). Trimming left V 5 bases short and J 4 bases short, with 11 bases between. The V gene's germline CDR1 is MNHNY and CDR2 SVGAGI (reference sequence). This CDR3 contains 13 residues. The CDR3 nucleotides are TGTGCCAGCAGTCCCACGGACAGCACTGAAGCTTTCTTT. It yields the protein CASSPTDSTEAFF.

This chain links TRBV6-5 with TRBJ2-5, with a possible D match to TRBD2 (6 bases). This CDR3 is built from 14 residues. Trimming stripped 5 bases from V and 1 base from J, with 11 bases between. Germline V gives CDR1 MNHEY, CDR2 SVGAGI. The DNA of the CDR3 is TGTGCCAGCAGTCCTCAGGGACTCCAAGAGACCCAGTACTTC. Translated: CASSPQGLQETQYF.

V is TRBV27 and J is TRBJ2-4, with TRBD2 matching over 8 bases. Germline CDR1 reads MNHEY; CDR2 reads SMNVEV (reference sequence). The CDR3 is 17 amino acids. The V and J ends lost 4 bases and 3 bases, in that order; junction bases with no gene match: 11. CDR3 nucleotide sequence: TGTGCCAGCAGTTCCCTTGCCGGGCTAGCGGGCAAAAACATTCAGTACTTC. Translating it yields CASSSLAGLAGKNIQYF.

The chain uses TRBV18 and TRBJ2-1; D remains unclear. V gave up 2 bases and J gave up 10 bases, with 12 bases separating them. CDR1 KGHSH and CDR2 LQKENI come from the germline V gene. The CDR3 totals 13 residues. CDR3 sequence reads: CASSPLPEREQFF. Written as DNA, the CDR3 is TGTGCCAGCTCACCATTGCCGGAGAGGGAGCAGTTCTTC.